The clone carrying this T cell receptor beta chain showed up many times. Its antigen is not known. This specimen comes from a study of regulatory T cells in long-lasting Graves disease. At the level of the study: Disease was considered persistent Graves' disease after over 5 years of antithyroid drugs (with positive TSH receptor antibodies).

Arm-PCR of CDR3 regions and iRepertoire HTBI primers were used to build TCR beta libraries. From the multiplex PCR reads, TCRdb called clonotypes with MiXCR, one entry per CDR3 protein. The sample holds roughly 400,000 distinct CDR3 sequences, less than 25% seen once. The ends were cut back, 1 base at V and 1 base at J, with 7 bases in the middle. Per germline, CDR1 MDHEN and CDR2 SYDVKM. This CDR3 is built from 14 residues. Time point of the sample: persistent/refractory GD, antithyroid drugs over 5 years with positive TRAb. RNA extracted from PBMCs served as the sequencing template. Peripheral blood, at approximately 9 milliliters, went into EDTA tubes. Study results and limitations: Thyroid tissue was not studied; only peripheral blood was.

Sample: peripheral blood mononuclear cells (PBMCs), taken when the disease was refractory, from a patient treated with antithyroid drugs. V and J are TRBV28 and TRBJ1-1; D is possibly TRBD1 (5 bases). The sequence was obtained from a female donor with Graves disease. This chain's CDR3 is CASSLYDRNTEAFF. CDR3 nucleotide sequence: TGTGCCAGCAGTTTATATGACAGGAACACTGAAGCTTTCTTT.